This T cell receptor (beta chain) was captured by sequencing in a study of T cells in Graves' hyperthyroidism and ophthalmopathy. Orbital computed tomography and thyroid ultrasound, together with serum TRAb and thyroxine and clinical symptoms, were used for diagnoses. The investigators amplified TCR beta CDR3 regions from RNA transcripts. First-round RT-PCR targeting the TCR CDR3 was performed with the HTBI primer set. A single record per CDR3 protein comes from TCRdb applying MiXCR to the multiplex PCR reads. The sample carries just over 550,000 distinct CDR3 sequences, more than 45% recorded once. Notes on this clonotype: Its antigen is not known.

General study findings and limits: Stable hyperthyroidism was separated from ophthalmopathy by a model based on 13 V-J features.

The V and J ends lost 4 bases and 4 bases respectively, with 8 bases between them. The CDR3 totals 14 residues. The germline V gene has CDR1 SNHLY and CDR2 FYNNEI. The sample comprised peripheral blood or thyroid tissue (not recorded which). The sequence came from a woman in her late teens or twenties with Graves' hyperthyroidism. The V gene is TRBV2, the J gene TRBJ2-6; D unresolved. The CDR3 DNA sequence: TGTGCCAGCAGTGGAGAACAGGGGGCCAACGTCCTGACTTTC. Translated, it gives CASSGEQGANVLTF.